One and the same sample provided the 21 T cell receptor beta chains below, sequenced in a study of shared clonotypes between healthy human individuals. Repertoires were generated with immunoSEQ multiplex PCR, while TCRdb's copy carries only in-frame clones and drops some. The repertoire includes some 2,500,000 clones, around 90% of them detected once, and approximately 0.39% sits in the top ten. The source material was naive CD4+ T cells from PBMCs. The subset: CD45RA+ positively selected. The receptors come from a man aged 18-30 years in good health. Some clones in this sample may be carry-over from other donors' samples.

V gene TRBV18 combines with J gene TRBJ2-7; 8 positions agree with TRBD2. Unmatched junction bases numbered 9, after V lost 5 bases and J lost 0 bases. The CDR3 totals 16 residues. Germline V gene sequence: CDR1 KGHSH, CDR2 LQKENI. The CDR3 loop reads CASSTAGAGASYEQYF. CDR3 in DNA: TGTGCCAGCTCAACAGCGGGGGCAGGGGCCTCCTACGAGCAGTACTTC.

The chain has TRBV28 and TRBJ2-7, with a weak D call TRBD1 (5 bases). The CDR3 totals 12 residues. Trimming stripped 7 bases from V and 7 bases from J, with 14 bases between. Germline V gives CDR1 MDHEN, CDR2 SYDVKM. This chain's CDR3 is CASTKGSSEQYF. CDR3 DNA sequence: TGTGCCAGCACAAAGGGGTCTTCGGAGCAGTACTTC. The variable domain in full, with the rest retrieved from reference TRBV28 and TRBJ2-7, is DVKVTQSSRYLVKRTGEKVFLECVQDMDHENMFWYRQDPGLGLRLIYFSYDVKMKEKGDIPEGYSVSREKKERFSLILESASTNQTSMYLCASTKGSSEQYFGPGTRLTVT.

The rearrangement uses TRBV5-4 and TRBJ2-7, with TRBD2 matching 8 bases. This CDR3 comprises 16 residues. The germline V gene encodes CDR1 SGHNT and CDR2 YYREEE (reference sequence). Trimming removed 4 bases from V and 1 base from J; junction bases left unmatched: 10. In nucleotides, the CDR3 is TGTGCCAGCAGCGTTCCGGGACTAGTTTCTTCCTACGAGCAGTACTTC. Its translation: CASSVPGLVSSYEQYF.

Regarding this clone: Other DNA sequences of this sample code for an identical CDR3. V is TRBV7-9 and J is TRBJ2-5, with TRBD1 identical over 10 bases. Germline V gene sequence: CDR1 SEHNR, CDR2 FQNEAQ (reference sequence). The CDR3 is 15 residues long. With 5 bases clipped from V and 5 bases from J, the junction kept 8 bases outside the gene matches. CDR3 coding DNA: TGTGCCAGCAGCCTCAGACAGGGGGCGGGGGAGACCCAGTACTTC. This encodes CASSLRQGAGETQYF.

J is TRBJ2-5 and V is TRBV28; 14 nucleotides match TRBD2. Germline V lookup: CDR1 MDHEN, CDR2 SYDVKM. The CDR3 is 16 amino acids. After removal of 7 bases from V and 5 bases from J, the junction contained 9 bases not matched to a gene. The CDR3: CASTRRLAGGPETQYF. DNA of the CDR3: TGTGCCAGCACCCGAAGACTAGCGGGAGGGCCGGAGACCCAGTACTTC.

The chain carries TRBV4-1 and TRBJ2-6; D is perhaps TRBD2 (6 bases). CDR1 and CDR2 (germline): MGHRA, YSYEKL. The CDR3 loop spans 15 amino acids. V was cut by 4 bases and J by 6 bases, with 13 bases left in between. DNA of the CDR3: TGCGCCAGCAGCCTCCCTGGGGGGTCGGCCAACGTCCTGACTTTC. It encodes CASSLPGGSANVLTF.

The J gene is TRBJ2-7, the V gene TRBV6-1; unclear D gene. The length of the CDR3 is 13 residues. In germline, CDR1 is MNHNS, CDR2 SASEGT. Trimming took off 1 base at V and 6 bases at J, with 10 bases between the two ends. As DNA, the CDR3 is TGTGCCAGCAGTGAAGAGGGCTTTCTCGAGCAGTACTTC. Encoded protein: CASSEEGFLEQYF.

This chain connects TRBV5-1 to TRBJ2-1; the D gene could be TRBD1 or TRBD2 (5 bases each). Germline assignment: CDR1 SGHRS and CDR2 YFSETQ. V gave up 0 bases and J gave up 9 bases, with 10 bases separating them. The CDR3 totals 13 residues. The CDR3 loop reads CASSLARAGEQFF. For the CDR3, the DNA is TGCGCCAGCAGCTTGGCCAGGGCGGGTGAGCAGTTCTTC.

Details on this clone: This specimen includes other DNA sequences encoding the same CDR3. The V and J genes are TRBV7-9 and TRBJ1-5; 9 nucleotides align to TRBD1. Germline CDR1 reads SEHNR; CDR2 reads FQNEAQ (reference sequence). The CDR3 is 15 residues long. The ends lost 5 bases at V and 1 base at J; junction bases unmatched: 3. The CDR3 region is CASSPDRGSNQPQHF. CDR3 sequence (DNA): TGTGCCAGCAGCCCGGACAGGGGAAGCAATCAGCCCCAGCATTTT.

This clone showed up just a few times. This rearrangement joins TRBV6-1 to TRBJ1-1; TRBD1 might be the D (6 bases). The V gene lost 6 bases and the J gene lost 3 bases, with 14 bases spanning the gap. The V gene's germline CDR1 is MNHNS and CDR2 SASEGT. The CDR3 consists of 14 residues. CDR3 region: CASRVQGSDTEAFF. The CDR3 DNA is TGTGCCAGCAGGGTACAGGGTTCGGACACTGAAGCTTTCTTT.

The CDR3 DNA reads as TGTGCCAGCAGGTTCCAACCAAGCCTCGGGAACCAGTACTTC. It is translated as CASRFQPSLGNQYF. The gene calls are TRBV28 and TRBJ2-5; D is perhaps TRBD2 (5 bases). Germline CDR1 and CDR2: MDHEN and SYDVKM. The CDR3 extends over 14 amino acids. Trimming pared 6 bases from V and 10 bases from J, leaving 21 bases between.

In this sample, this clone turned up once. The chain combines TRBV16 with TRBJ2-2; D gene ambiguous. V shed 2 bases and J shed 3 bases, with 10 bases lying between them. Germline-derived CDR1 and CDR2 are KGHSY and FQNENV. This CDR3 contains 15 residues. CDR3 sequence (DNA): TGTGCCAGCAGCCAAACCCCACGGGACACCGGGGAGCTGTTTTTT. Translation gives CASSQTPRDTGELFF.

This clone was seen just once. The chain couples TRBV19 to TRBJ2-1; 14 bases fit TRBD2. The germline gives CDR1 LNHDA, CDR2 SQIVND (reference sequence). Germline trimming cut 7 bases from V and 3 bases from J; bases unmatched to any gene: 5. CDR3 length equals 16 residues. The DNA of the CDR3 is TGTGCCAGTAAGGGACTAGCGGGAGAGGGCTACAATGAGCAGTTCTTC. This sequence encodes CASKGLAGEGYNEQFF.

Notes on this clone: This specimen includes other DNA sequences encoding the same CDR3. The V call is TRBV6-5, the J call TRBJ1-1, with D uncertain. This CDR3 comprises 15 residues. Trimming took 3 bases from V and 4 from J, leaving 15 bases between them. Germline V gene lookup returns CDR1 MNHEY and CDR2 SVGAGI. Here the CDR3 reads CASSYSSGVGTEAFF. Here the CDR3 DNA reads TGTGCCAGCAGTTATAGCTCAGGCGTCGGCACTGAAGCTTTCTTT.

Points on this clone: At the DNA level, this CDR3 is encoded by other sequences in the same sample as well. V and J are TRBV28 and TRBJ1-2; no firm D call. CDR3 size: 11 residues. CDR1 is MDHEN, CDR2 SYDVKM, per germline. The CDR3 spells CASREDYGYTF. Written as DNA, the CDR3 is TGTGCAAGTAGGGAGGACTATGGCTACACCTTC.

J is TRBJ2-7 and V is TRBV10-3; D remains unclear. The CDR3 has 12 residues. Trimming took 3 bases from V and 7 from J, leaving 10 bases between them. Germline loops: CDR1 ENHRY, CDR2 SYGVKD. CDR3 in DNA: TGTGCCATCAGTGACGCTAACGGGGAGCAGTACTTC. Encoded protein: CAISDANGEQYF.

In its sample, this clone was seen a few times. CDR3 amino acids: CASSPGQPQHF. CDR3 DNA sequence: TGTGCCAGCAGCCCCGGACAGCCCCAGCATTTT. The V and J genes are TRBV2 and TRBJ1-5; D ambiguous. Germline V gene data show CDR1 as SNHLY and CDR2 as FYNNEI. The V and J ends lost 6 bases and 7 bases respectively, with 7 bases between them. This CDR3 comprises 11 residues.

The chain couples TRBV19 to TRBJ2-5; 10 positions agree with TRBD1. This CDR3 has 16 amino acids. The V segment lost 2 bases and the J segment 6 bases; nucleotides outside the gene matches: 9. Per germline, CDR1 LNHDA and CDR2 SQIVND (reference sequence). CDR3 sequence (DNA): TGTGCCAGTAGTATACCCGGGACAGGGGACCGGAAGACCCAGTACTTC. It codes for CASSIPGTGDRKTQYF.

The V and J genes are TRBV6-6 and TRBJ1-5; 7 positions match TRBD1. Germline CDR1 reads MNHNY; CDR2 reads SVGAGI (reference sequence). The junction had 7 bases not matched to a gene; V was cut back by 4 bases and J by 4 bases. The CDR3 has 15 amino acids. CDR3 sequence: CASSSTGRGNQPQHF. CDR3 DNA: TGTGCCAGCAGTTCGACAGGGAGAGGGAATCAGCCCCAGCATTTT.

The rearrangement joins TRBV7-9 to TRBJ1-3; D is ambiguous. Germline V gene sequence: CDR1 SEHNR, CDR2 FQNEAQ (reference sequence). The germline V and J ends were trimmed by 1 base and 4 bases, with 11 bases remaining between them. The CDR3 has 15 residues. This chain's CDR3 is CASSLGRILGNTIYF. In nucleotides, the CDR3 is TGTGCCAGCAGCTTAGGCCGGATACTCGGAAACACCATATATTTT.

This chain joins TRBV9 and TRBJ2-4; the D is unclear. Trimming stripped 3 bases from V and 0 bases from J, with 7 bases between. The CDR3 runs 14 residues. Per germline, CDR1 SGDLS and CDR2 YYNGEE. CDR3 sequence reads: CASSAELAKNIQYF. DNA for the CDR3: TGTGCCAGCAGCGCCGAGTTAGCCAAAAACATTCAGTACTTC.